Following are 16 T cell receptor beta chains from one sample sequenced in a study of human T cells and chemical hapten exposure. Time point reported: pre-sensitization, week 0. Sample treatment: therapeutic diphenylcyclopropenone sensitization with weekly scalp DPC. TCRdb reanalysed the RACE reads using MiXCR and keeps one entry per CDR3 protein. The sample carries some 300,000 distinct CDR3 sequences, approximately 5.8% recorded once. Specimen: whole blood, collected in connection with sensitization to the hapten diphenylcyclopropenone (DPC). All receptors derive from a woman aged 18-29 years with alopecia areata. Some clones in this sample may be carry-over from other donors' samples.

The rearrangement links TRBV5-1 to TRBJ2-3, with D uncertain. The CDR3 runs to 15 residues. Per the germline V gene, CDR1 is SGHRS and CDR2 is YFSETQ. Trimming took 1 base from V and 0 from J, leaving 9 bases between them. Written as DNA, the CDR3 is TGCGCCAGCAGCTTGAGCTTCCCTAGCACAGATACGCAGTATTTT. This translates into CASSLSFPSTDTQYF. Combining the CDR3 with reference TRBV5-1 and TRBJ2-3 gives the whole variable domain KAGVTQTPRYLIKTRGQQVTLSCSPISGHRSVSWYQQTPGQGLQFLFEYFSETQRNKGNFPGRFSGRQFSNSRSEMNVSTLELGDSALYLCASSLSFPSTDTQYFGPGTRLTVL.

V gene TRBV7-3 combines with J gene TRBJ2-2; 7 nucleotides match TRBD2. V lost 5 bases, J lost 0 bases, and 9 bases stayed unmatched. CDR3 length equals 17 residues. CDR1 is SGHTA and CDR2 is FQGTGA in the germline V gene. The CDR3 DNA sequence: TGTGCCAGCAGCCACAGTTCCGCGGGGGCGAACACCGGGGAGCTGTTTTTT. Protein sequence: CASSHSSAGANTGELFF.

This clonotype was seen repeatedly, ten times or more. The V gene is TRBV20-1, the J gene TRBJ1-5; 7 positions match TRBD1. This CDR3 region has 15 residues. The V gene's germline CDR1 is DFQATT and CDR2 SNEGSKA (reference sequence). V trimming: 7 bases; J trimming: 2 bases; junction bases outside the gene matches: 11. CDR3 region: CSVFSGGRGNQPQHF. DNA for the CDR3: TGCAGTGTCTTTTCAGGGGGTCGGGGCAATCAGCCCCAGCATTTT.

The sample holds many counts of this clonotype. Here the CDR3 DNA reads TGTGCCAGCAGAGGACAGGGGCCCTACGAGCAGTACTTC. Its protein is CASRGQGPYEQYF. V gene TRBV11-2 combines with J gene TRBJ2-7, with 9 bases matching TRBD1. Germline assignment: CDR1 SGHAT and CDR2 FQNNGV. This CDR3 region has 13 residues. Germline trimming cut 6 bases from V and 2 bases from J; bases unmatched to any gene: 2.

This clonotype showed up just a few times. The chain carries TRBV7-9 and TRBJ2-1; no clear D gene. Germline CDR1 SEHNR, CDR2 FQNEAQ (reference sequence). Trimming took 1 base from V and 7 from J, leaving 14 bases between them. The CDR3 runs to 15 residues. The CDR3: CASSLVTSLRNEQFF. DNA of the CDR3: TGTGCCAGCAGCTTAGTGACAAGCCTGAGGAATGAGCAGTTCTTC.

This sequence joins TRBV12-3 or TRBV12-4 and TRBJ2-6; maybe TRBD2 (5 bases). This CDR3 region has 16 residues. V lost 8 bases and J lost 0, with 14 bases in between. In DNA, the CDR3 is TGTGCCAGCTCCCTAGGGAGCTACTCTGGGGCCAACGTCCTGACTTTC. It translates to CASSLGSYSGANVLTF.

This sequence joins TRBV6-1 and TRBJ1-2, with no clear D. With 7 bases removed from V and 1 base from J, the gap between germline ends came to 13 bases. There are 14 residues in the CDR3. The V gene's germline CDR1 is MNHNS and CDR2 SASEGT. The CDR3 protein is CASNMGRNNYGYTF. For the CDR3, the DNA is TGTGCCAGCAATATGGGGAGAAATAACTATGGCTACACCTTC.

The table lists this clonotype with many counts. The chain employs TRBV27 and TRBJ1-2; D unresolved. V dropped 3 bases and J dropped 5 bases, with 13 bases sitting between them. The CDR3 consists of 14 residues. The V gene's germline CDR1 is MNHEY and CDR2 SMNVEV (reference sequence). The DNA of the CDR3 is TGTGCCAGCAGTTTGCGTCCGGGGAGATATGGCTACACCTTC. Amino acids: CASSLRPGRYGYTF.

This clonotype was observed at least ten times. V gene TRBV6-4 combines with J gene TRBJ1-5; D is ambiguous. This CDR3 contains 13 residues. The V gene's germline CDR1 is MRHNA and CDR2 SNTAGT. V was clipped by 8 bases and J by 11 bases, with 19 bases between them. The CDR3 DNA reads as TGTGCCAGCGGGGAAGAAGGGAGGTGGTCCCAGCATTTT. It encodes CASGEEGRWSQHF.

This clonotype was detected only a few times. The chain combines TRBV12-3 or TRBV12-4 with TRBJ1-5; D gene ambiguous. This CDR3 region has 13 residues. V lost 5 bases, J lost 5 bases, and 10 bases lay in between. The CDR3 sequence: CASSRQNYQPQHF. The CDR3 DNA follows: TGTGCCAGCAGTAGGCAGAACTATCAGCCCCAGCATTTT.

In this sample, this clonotype turned up many times. The CDR3 here is CASRGNLQGTSYNSPLHF. The CDR3 bases are TGTGCCAGCAGGGGAAACTTGCAGGGGACCTCCTATAATTCACCCCTCCACTTT. The V and J genes are TRBV2 and TRBJ1-6; maybe TRBD1 (6 bases). The CDR3 runs 18 residues. Germline lookup yields CDR1 SNHLY and CDR2 FYNNEI. V dropped 6 bases and J dropped 0 bases, with 18 bases sitting between them.

This clonotype has a count of ten or more. This sequence joins TRBV6-5 and TRBJ1-2; D gene unclear. Germline V gene lookup returns CDR1 MNHEY and CDR2 SVGAGI. The CDR3 is made up of 14 amino acids. V shed 4 bases and J shed 4 bases, with 13 bases lying between them. The CDR3 sequence: CASSFPNNPYGYTF. CDR3 nucleotides: TGTGCCAGCAGTTTCCCAAACAATCCCTATGGCTACACCTTC.

The genes are TRBV12-3 or TRBV12-4 and TRBJ2-3; 8 bases agree with TRBD1. The CDR3 length is 13 residues. The trim removed 5 bases at V and 7 bases at J, leaving 5 bases unmatched. This CDR3 reads CASSPTGANTQYF. The CDR3, as DNA: TGTGCCAGCAGTCCGACAGGGGCCAATACGCAGTATTTT.

The sample holds a few counts of this clonotype. CDR3 protein: CASSRQGGYSYNEQFF. In DNA, the CDR3 is TGTGCCAGCAGCAGACAGGGGGGTTACTCCTACAATGAGCAGTTCTTC. The rearrangement links TRBV5-5 to TRBJ2-1, with 9 bases identical to TRBD1. Germline CDR1 reads SGHKS; CDR2 reads YYEKEE (reference sequence). V shed 4 bases, J shed 0 bases, and the junction held 5 bases outside the gene matches. The CDR3 is made up of 16 amino acids.

This chain connects TRBV3-1 to TRBJ2-1; TRBD2 aligns across 7 bases. The CDR3 has 13 amino acids. CDR1 is LGHDT and CDR2 is YNNKEL in the germline V gene (reference sequence). V lost 4 bases to trimming and J lost 5 bases; unmatched junction nucleotides: 2. CDR3 region: CASSPGTNNEQFF. The CDR3 nucleotides read TGTGCCAGCAGCCCCGGGACTAACAATGAGCAGTTCTTC.

This clonotype was counted only a few times. The chain uses TRBV15 and TRBJ2-1; maybe TRBD2 (5 bases). Germline assignment: CDR1 LNHNV and CDR2 YYDKDF (reference sequence). This CDR3 comprises 16 residues. Deletions cut 1 base from V and 9 bases from J, with 19 bases between. CDR3 DNA: TGTGCCACCAGCAGAGGAATCCACGGGGAAATGGGTGAGCAGTTCTTC. The encoded protein is CATSRGIHGEMGEQFF. The full variable domain, in which reference TRBV15 and TRBJ2-1 provide the parts outside the CDR3, is DAMVIQNPRYQVTQFGKPVTLSCSQTLNHNVMYWYQQKSSQAPKLLFHYYDKDFNNEADTPDNFQSRRPNTSFCFLDIRSPGLGDTAMYLCATSRGIHGEMGEQFFGPGTRLTVL.